This TCR beta chain appears in the sequencing data of a study of OX40 agonist ivuxolimab in advanced cancers. At the level of the whole study: Ivuxolimab was an agonistic, fully human IgG2 monoclonal antibody directed against OX40 (CD134), a costimulatory receptor. Patients were allowed to have had prior anti-PD-1, anti-PD-L1 or anti-CTLA-4 therapy, and around 41% of the dose-escalation patients had previously received checkpoint inhibitors. The dose-escalation cohort was about 86% male with a mean age of around 62 years, ranging from about 20 to 85. Intravenous ivuxolimab was administered to patients every 2 weeks at six dose levels: 0.01, 0.1, 0.3, 1.5, 3 and 10 mg/kg. Of the roughly 52 dose-escalation patients, hepatocellular carcinoma was present in around 20, melanoma in around 15, renal cell carcinoma in 9 and head and neck cancer in 9. The paper reports the monotherapy dose-escalation portion (N ≈ 50 patients) of the phase I ivuxolimab trial. Three dose-escalation patients achieved partial responses, one with hepatocellular carcinoma and two with cutaneous melanoma. Peripheral TCRbeta sequencing aimed to test whether ivuxolimab altered TCR sequence diversity and caused clonal T-cell expansion. Study-wide findings and limitations: On average, CD8+ T cells showed more expanded clones than CD4+ T cells after ivuxolimab. Low levels of normalized T-cell clonal expansion were also seen in some patients who did not respond. Which antigens the clonally expanded peripheral T cells were specific for was not determined. At doses of 0.1 to 3.0 mg/kg, clonal expansion of both CD4+ and CD8+ blood T cells was observed from baseline to week 6. In the 0.1-3.0 mg/kg groups, partial responders were among the patients with the lowest normalized peripheral clonal expansion, particularly in CD8+ T cells.

The trial excluded patients who had a history of autoimmune disease or who were on systemic immunosuppression. Peripheral blood for TCR sequencing was collected from all dose cohorts at baseline, on cycle 4 day 1, and on cycle 7 day 1. Samples were obtained from an open-label, multicenter, first-in-human phase I dose-escalation trial of ivuxolimab. Adults with locally advanced or metastatic melanoma, renal cell, hepatocellular, or head and neck squamous cell carcinoma were enrolled in the trial. Before TCR sequencing, CD4+ T cells and CD8+ T cells were sorted from peripheral blood as separate populations. To note about this clone: Its specific antigen is unknown. There are no base qualities to consult, and no much larger clone falls within one base.

Relative to germline, V is missing 1 base and J is missing 6 bases, with 5 bases of the junction outside any gene match. CDR1 and CDR2, looked up from the germline V gene, are MGHRA and YSYEKL. Inclusive of the bounding cysteine and phenylalanine, the CDR3 is 16 residues long. The sequence is cut down to CDR3 DNA, 48 bases in frame from base 1. Genomic DNA was isolated from the sorted cells so that the TCRbeta CDR3 region could be sequenced. The immunoSEQ Assay was used to sequence the TCRbeta CDR3 regions. TCRdb retrieved this table from immuneACCESS and kept in-frame rearrangements only. Not all clones are present; in checked studies, unresolved V genes account for under half, and no reason is known for the remainder. Counted in this sample were roughly 16,000 clones; around 80% of them appeared once. The biggest ten clones account for just over 45% of the sample.

The rearrangement combines TRBV4-1 with TRBJ2-1, with 11 bases aligning to TRBD2. The sample was CD4+ or CD8+ T cells sorted from blood, taken in a trial of the OX40 agonist ivuxolimab. This TCR came from an adult with an advanced solid tumor such as melanoma, head and neck, liver or kidney cancer. The DNA reads as follows: TGCGCCAGCAGCCAAGTCGGGACTAGCGGAACCAATGAGCAGTTCTTC. Translated, it gives CASSQVGTSGTNEQFF.